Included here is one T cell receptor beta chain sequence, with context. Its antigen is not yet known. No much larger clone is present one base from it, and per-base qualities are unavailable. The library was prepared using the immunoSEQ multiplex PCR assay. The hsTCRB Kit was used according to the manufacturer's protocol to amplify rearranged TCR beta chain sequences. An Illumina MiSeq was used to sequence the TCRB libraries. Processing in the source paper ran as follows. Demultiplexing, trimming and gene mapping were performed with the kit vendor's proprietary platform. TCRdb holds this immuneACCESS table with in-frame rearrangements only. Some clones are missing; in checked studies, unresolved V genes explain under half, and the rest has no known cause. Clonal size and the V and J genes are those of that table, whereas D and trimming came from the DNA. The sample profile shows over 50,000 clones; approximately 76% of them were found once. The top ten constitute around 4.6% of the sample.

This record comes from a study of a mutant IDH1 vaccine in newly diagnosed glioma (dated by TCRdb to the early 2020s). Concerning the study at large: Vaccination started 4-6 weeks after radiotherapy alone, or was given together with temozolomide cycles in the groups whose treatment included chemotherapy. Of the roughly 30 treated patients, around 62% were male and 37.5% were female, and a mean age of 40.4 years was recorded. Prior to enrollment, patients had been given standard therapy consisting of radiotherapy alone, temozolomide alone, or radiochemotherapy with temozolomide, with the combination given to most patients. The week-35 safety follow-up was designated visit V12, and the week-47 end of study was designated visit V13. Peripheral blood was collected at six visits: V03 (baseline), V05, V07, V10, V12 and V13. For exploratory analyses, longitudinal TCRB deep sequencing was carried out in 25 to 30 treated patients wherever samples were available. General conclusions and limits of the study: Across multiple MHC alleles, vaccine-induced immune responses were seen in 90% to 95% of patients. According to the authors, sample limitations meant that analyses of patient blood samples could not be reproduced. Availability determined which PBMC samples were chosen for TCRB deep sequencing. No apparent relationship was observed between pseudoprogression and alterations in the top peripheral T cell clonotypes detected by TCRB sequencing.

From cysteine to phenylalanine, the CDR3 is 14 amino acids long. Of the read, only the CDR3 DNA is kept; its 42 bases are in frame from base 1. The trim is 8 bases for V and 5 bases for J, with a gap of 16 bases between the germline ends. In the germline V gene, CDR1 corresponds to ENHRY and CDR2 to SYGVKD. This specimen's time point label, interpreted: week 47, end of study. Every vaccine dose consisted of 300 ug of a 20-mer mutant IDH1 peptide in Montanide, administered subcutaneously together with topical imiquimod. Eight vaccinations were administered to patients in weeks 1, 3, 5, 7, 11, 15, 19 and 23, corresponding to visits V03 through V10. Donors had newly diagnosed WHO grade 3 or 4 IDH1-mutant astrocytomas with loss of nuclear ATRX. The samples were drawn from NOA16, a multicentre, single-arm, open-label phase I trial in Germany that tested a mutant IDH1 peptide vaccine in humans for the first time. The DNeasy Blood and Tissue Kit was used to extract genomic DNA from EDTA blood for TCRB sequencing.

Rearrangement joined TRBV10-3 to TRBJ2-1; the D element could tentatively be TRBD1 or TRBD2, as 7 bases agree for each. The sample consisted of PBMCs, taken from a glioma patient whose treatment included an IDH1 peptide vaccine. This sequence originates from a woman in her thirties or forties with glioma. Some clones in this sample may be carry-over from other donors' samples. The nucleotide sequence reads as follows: TGTGCCATCGGTAGGGGGGGGACAGACAATGAGCAGTTCTTC. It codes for CAIGRGGTDNEQFF.